This entry lists 5 T cell receptor beta chains sequenced from one sample in a study of T cells in Graves' hyperthyroidism and ophthalmopathy. TCR beta CDR3 region amplification was performed from RNA transcripts. Carried out on the TCR CDR3, a first-round RT-PCR used the HTBI primer set. TCRdb re-called the multiplex PCR reads through MiXCR, storing one row per CDR3 protein. The repertoire holds approximately 630,000 distinct CDR3 sequences, with 15% to 20% as singletons. The sequenced sample was blood. These receptors all come from a woman in her twenties or thirties with Graves' hyperthyroidism.

The table lists this clonotype with many counts. This sequence joins TRBV29-1 and TRBJ2-3; no reliable D call. CDR1 and CDR2 from the germline V gene are SQVTM and ANQGSEA. This CDR3 comprises 14 residues. Trimming took off 1 base at V and 2 bases at J, with 10 bases between the two ends. The CDR3 DNA reads TGCAGCGTTGAAGGAGCAGATCTCACAGATACGCAGTATTTT. This encodes CSVEGADLTDTQYF.

In its sample, this clonotype was seen many times. The V call is TRBV12-5, the J call TRBJ2-5; possibly TRBD2 for D (5 bases). The CDR3 is made up of 13 amino acids. V lost 6 bases and J 1 base, leaving 9 bases between the germline ends. Germline V gene sequence: CDR1 LGHNT, CDR2 FRNRAP. Here the CDR3 reads CASGPSGQETQYF. The CDR3 bases are TGTGCTAGTGGCCCCAGCGGCCAAGAGACCCAGTACTTC.

This clonotype was picked up many times. The chain recombines TRBV7-3 with TRBJ2-1; D may be TRBD2 (6 bases). This CDR3 has 14 amino acids. V was pared by 8 bases and J by 0 bases, with 11 bases between. Germline values: CDR1 SGHTA, CDR2 FQGTGA. The CDR3 DNA sequence: TGTGCCAGCGGTGCGGGAAGCTCCTACAATGAGCAGTTCTTC. Translated, it gives CASGAGSSYNEQFF.

The sample holds a few counts of this clonotype. The rearrangement joins TRBV19 to TRBJ1-5; 9 bases match TRBD1. The germline CDR1 and CDR2 sequences are LNHDA and SQIVND (reference sequence). Germline trimming cut 5 bases from V and 7 bases from J; bases unmatched to any gene: 12. The CDR3 is 16 amino acids. CDR3 loop: CASSQIPGTGYQPQHF. The DNA of the CDR3 is TGTGCCAGTAGTCAAATACCCGGGACAGGGTACCAGCCCCAGCATTTT. Full variable domain (outside the CDR3, taken from reference TRBV19 and TRBJ1-5): DGGITQSPKYLFRKEGQNVTLSCEQNLNHDAMYWYRQDPGQGLRLIYYSQIVNDFQKGDIAEGYSVSREKKESFPLTVTSAQKNPTAFYLCASSQIPGTGYQPQHFGDGTRLSIL.

The chain couples TRBV24-1 to TRBJ2-7, with D uncertain. This CDR3 has 12 amino acids. CDR1 and CDR2 from the germline V gene are KGHDR and SFDVKD. V was pared by 9 bases and J by 0 bases, with 8 bases between. DNA for the CDR3: TGTGCCACCCCAAATTACTCCTACGAGCAGTACTTC. Translating gives CATPNYSYEQYF.